This T cell receptor beta chain emerged from a study of blood T cell repertoires in COVID-19. Study-wide context: COVID-19 samples collected from the United States, Italy and Spain covered acute and convalescent phases. The analysed material was cDNA or gDNA that came from T cells, B-cell-depleted T cells, or PBMCs.

As regards this clone: One end of the junction fails to match germline, which may point to a read error.

Germline CDR1 MNHEY, CDR2 SMNVEV (reference sequence). This CDR3 has 13 amino acids. Authors' methods: Amplified reference gene primers provided the basis for estimating nucleated cell counts. This table comes from immunoSEQ multiplex PCR, and its TCRdb copy is limited to in-frame clones, with some not included. For V, J and clone size, that table is used; D and trimming come from the DNA. The sample holds nearly 55,000 clones, 78% seen once. The sample was peripheral blood. The genes are TRBV27 and TRBJ1-6, with D uncertain. The TCR originated in a human donor with active or convalescent COVID-19. The donor label of this sample is uncertain. In DNA form, the CDR3 reads TGTGCCAGCACTTACACTACGGATTCGCCCCTCCACTTT. Protein product: CASTYTTDSPLHF.